This TCR beta chain was obtained from a study of T cell changes during pregnancy in multiple sclerosis. Assay: immunoSEQ multiplex PCR; the TCRdb copy retains only in-frame clones and omits some. The sample carries 40,000 to 50,000 clones, 90% recorded once. CDR3 length: 14 amino acids. CDR1 and CDR2 from the germline V gene are SEHNR and FQNEAQ (reference sequence). Trimming cost V 5 bases and J 5 bases; bases outside gene matches: 6. The sample was CD8+ T cells from peripheral blood mononuclear cells, taken in the first trimester of pregnancy. The chain joins TRBV7-9 to TRBJ1-2; TRBD1 matches 9 bases. This sequence was found in a female donor with multiple sclerosis, enrolled in a pregnancy study. The CDR3 reads CASSAPGTGYGYTF. CDR3 DNA sequence: TGTGCCAGCAGCGCCCCCGGGACAGGGTATGGCTACACCTTC.